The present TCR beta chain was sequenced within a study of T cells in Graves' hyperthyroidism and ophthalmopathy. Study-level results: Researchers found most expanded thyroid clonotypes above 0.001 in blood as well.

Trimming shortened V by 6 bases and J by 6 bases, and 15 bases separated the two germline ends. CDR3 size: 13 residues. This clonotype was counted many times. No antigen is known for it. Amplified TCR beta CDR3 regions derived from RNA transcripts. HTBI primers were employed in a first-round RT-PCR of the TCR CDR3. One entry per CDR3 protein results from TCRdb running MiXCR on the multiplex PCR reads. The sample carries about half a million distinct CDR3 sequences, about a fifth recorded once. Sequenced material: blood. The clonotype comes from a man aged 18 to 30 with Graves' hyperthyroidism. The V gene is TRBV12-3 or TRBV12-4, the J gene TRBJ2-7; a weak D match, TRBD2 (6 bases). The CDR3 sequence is CASSRPGGSEQYF. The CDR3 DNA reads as TGTGCCAGCAGCAGACCCGGGGGAAGCGAGCAGTACTTC.